This TCR beta chain was sequenced for a study of T cell responses to AZD1222 COVID-19 vaccine. Study-wide results and caveats: The span of vaccine-associated CD4 TCRs extended across spike, with dominance at 160-218 and 743-854.

From germline, CDR1 is LGHDT and CDR2 YNNKEL (reference sequence). This CDR3 is built from 14 residues. V was shortened by 0 bases and J by 6 bases, with 8 bases between the two germline ends. Worth noting for this clone: Its antigen is undetermined.

Clones were read by immunoSEQ multiplex PCR, and TCRdb kept only the in-frame ones, dropping some. The table shows tens of thousands of clones, with roughly 93% occurring only once. The chain employs TRBV3-1 (or the pseudogene TRBV3-2) and TRBJ2-2; D uncertain. The sequenced sample was peripheral blood, obtained on day 0 of AZD1222 vaccination. The TCR was taken from an adult in good health. The CDR3 sequence: CASSQEGVSGELFF. The CDR3 DNA reads TGTGCCAGCAGCCAAGAAGGAGTCTCCGGGGAGCTGTTTTTT.